The 2 T cell receptor beta chains presented below share a single source sample, sequenced in a study of OX40 agonist ivuxolimab in advanced cancers. Only in-frame clones appear in the TCRdb table, and some are missing; sequencing was by immunoSEQ multiplex PCR. The sample contains some 70,000 clones, 87% of which appear only once. The source material was CD4+ or CD8+ T cells sorted from blood, sampled in a trial of the OX40 agonist ivuxolimab. These TCRs come from an adult with an advanced solid tumor such as melanoma, head and neck, liver or kidney cancer.

The rearrangement uses TRBV7-7 and TRBJ1-3; D is unresolved. Looked up from germline, CDR1 is SSHAT and CDR2 is FNYEAQ (reference sequence). The CDR3 has 15 amino acids. V lost 4 bases and J 0 bases, leaving 10 bases between the germline ends. CDR3 nucleotides: TGTGCCAGCAGCTCCGACCGGAGCTCTGGAAACACCATATATTTT. Residues: CASSSDRSSGNTIYF.

V gene TRBV7-9 combines with J gene TRBJ2-7; perhaps TRBD1 as D (5 bases). In germline, CDR1 is SEHNR, CDR2 FQNEAQ (reference sequence). The CDR3 has 12 amino acids. V was trimmed by 2 bases and J by 3 bases, leaving 5 bases between them. The CDR3 region has the DNA TGTGCCAGCAGCTTAACAGGCTACGAGCAGTACTTC. This encodes CASSLTGYEQYF. The full variable domain, with the rest looked up from reference TRBV7-9 and TRBJ2-7, is DTGVSQNPRHKITKRGQNVTFRCDPISEHNRLYWYRQTLGQGPEFLTYFQNEAQLEKSRLLSDRFSAERPKGSFSTLEIQRTEQGDSAMYLCASSLTGYEQYFGPGTRLTVT.